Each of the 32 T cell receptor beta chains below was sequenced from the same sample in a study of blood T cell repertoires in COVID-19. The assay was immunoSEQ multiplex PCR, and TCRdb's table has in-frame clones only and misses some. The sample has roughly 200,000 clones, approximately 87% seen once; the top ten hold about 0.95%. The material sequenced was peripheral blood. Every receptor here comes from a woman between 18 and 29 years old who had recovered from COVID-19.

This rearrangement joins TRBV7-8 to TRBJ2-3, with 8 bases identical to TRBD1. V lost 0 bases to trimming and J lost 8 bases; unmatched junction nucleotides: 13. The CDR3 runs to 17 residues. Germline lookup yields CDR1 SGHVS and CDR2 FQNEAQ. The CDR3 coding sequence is TGTGCCAGCAGCTTAGCGTGGATCGGCAGGGGGCATGGTACGCAGTATTTT. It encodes CASSLAWIGRGHGTQYF.

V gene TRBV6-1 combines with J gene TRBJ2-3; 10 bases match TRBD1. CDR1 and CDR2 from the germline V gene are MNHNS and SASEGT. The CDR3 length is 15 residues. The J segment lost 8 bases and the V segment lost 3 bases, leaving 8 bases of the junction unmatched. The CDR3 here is CASSDGGTGVVTQYF. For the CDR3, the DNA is TGTGCCAGCAGTGACGGGGGGACAGGGGTAGTTACGCAGTATTTT.

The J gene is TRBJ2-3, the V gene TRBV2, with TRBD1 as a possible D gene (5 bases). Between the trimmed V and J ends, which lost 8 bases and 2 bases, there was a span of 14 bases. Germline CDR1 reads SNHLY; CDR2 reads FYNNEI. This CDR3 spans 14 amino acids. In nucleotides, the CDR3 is TGTGCCAGCCGTCAGGGTATCGCCACAGATACGCAGTATTTT. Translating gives CASRQGIATDTQYF. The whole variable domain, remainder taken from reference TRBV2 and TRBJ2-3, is EPEVTQTPSHQVTQMGQEVILRCVPISNHLYFYWYRQILGQKVEFLVSFYNNEISEKSEIFDDQFSVERPDGSNFTLKIRSTKLEDSAMYFCASRQGIATDTQYFGPGTRLTVL.

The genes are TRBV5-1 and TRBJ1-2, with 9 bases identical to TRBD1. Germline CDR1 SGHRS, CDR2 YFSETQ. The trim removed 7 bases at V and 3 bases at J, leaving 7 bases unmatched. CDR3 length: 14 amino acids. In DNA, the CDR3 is TGCGCCAGCTCAACAGGGGGCCCTTACTATGGCTACACCTTC. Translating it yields CASSTGGPYYGYTF.

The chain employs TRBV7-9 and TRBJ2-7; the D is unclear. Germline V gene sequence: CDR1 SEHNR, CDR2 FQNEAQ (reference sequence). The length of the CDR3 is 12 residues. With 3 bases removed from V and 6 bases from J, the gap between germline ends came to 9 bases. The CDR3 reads CASSFSPLEQYF. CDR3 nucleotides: TGTGCCAGCAGCTTTTCCCCCCTCGAGCAGTACTTC.

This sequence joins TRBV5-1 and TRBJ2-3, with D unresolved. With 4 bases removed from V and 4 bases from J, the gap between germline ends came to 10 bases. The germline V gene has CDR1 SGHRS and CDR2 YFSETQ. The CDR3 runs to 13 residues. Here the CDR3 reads CASSPPASDTQYF. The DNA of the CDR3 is TGCGCCAGCAGCCCCCCCGCGTCAGATACGCAGTATTTT.

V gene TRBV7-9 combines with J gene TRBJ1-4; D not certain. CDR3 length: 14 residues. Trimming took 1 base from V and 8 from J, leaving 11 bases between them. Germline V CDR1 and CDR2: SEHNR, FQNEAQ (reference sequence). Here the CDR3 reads CASSLVPEREKLFF. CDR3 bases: TGTGCCAGCAGCTTAGTACCGGAGCGGGAAAAACTGTTTTTT.

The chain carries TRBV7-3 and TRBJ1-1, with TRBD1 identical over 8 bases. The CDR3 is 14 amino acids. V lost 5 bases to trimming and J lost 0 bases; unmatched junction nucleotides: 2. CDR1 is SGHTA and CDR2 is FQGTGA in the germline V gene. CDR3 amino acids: CASSPTGVNTEAFF. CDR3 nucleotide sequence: TGTGCCAGCAGCCCGACAGGGGTGAACACTGAAGCTTTCTTT. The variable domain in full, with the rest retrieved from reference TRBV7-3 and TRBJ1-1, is GAGVSQTPSNKVTEKGKYVELRCDPISGHTALYWYRQSLGQGPEFLIYFQGTGAADDSGLPNDRFFAVRPEGSVSTLKIQRTERGDSAVYLCASSPTGVNTEAFFGQGTRLTVV.

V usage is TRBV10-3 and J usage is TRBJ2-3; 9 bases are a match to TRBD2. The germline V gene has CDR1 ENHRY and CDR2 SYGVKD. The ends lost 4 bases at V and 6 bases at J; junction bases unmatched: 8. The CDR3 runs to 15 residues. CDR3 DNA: TGTGCCATCAGTGTTTCCCTAGCGGGGTGGGATACGCAGTATTTT. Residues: CAISVSLAGWDTQYF.

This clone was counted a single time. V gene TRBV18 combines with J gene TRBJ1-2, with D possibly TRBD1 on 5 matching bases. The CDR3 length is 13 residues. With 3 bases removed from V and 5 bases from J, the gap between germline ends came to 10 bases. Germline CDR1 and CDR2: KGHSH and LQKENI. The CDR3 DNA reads TGTGCCAGCTCACCCGGAGGGGCGTATGGCTACACCTTC. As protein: CASSPGGAYGYTF.

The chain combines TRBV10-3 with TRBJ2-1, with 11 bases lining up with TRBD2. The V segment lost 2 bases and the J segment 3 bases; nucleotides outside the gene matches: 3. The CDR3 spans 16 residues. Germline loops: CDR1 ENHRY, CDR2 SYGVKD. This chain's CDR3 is CAISERGTSGYNEQFF. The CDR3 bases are TGTGCCATCAGTGAGAGGGGGACTAGCGGCTACAATGAGCAGTTCTTC.

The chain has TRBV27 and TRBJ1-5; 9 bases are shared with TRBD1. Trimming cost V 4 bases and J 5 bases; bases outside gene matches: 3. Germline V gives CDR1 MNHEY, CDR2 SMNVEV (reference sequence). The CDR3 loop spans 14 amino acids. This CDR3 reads CASSSGTGYQPQHF. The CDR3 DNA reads TGTGCCAGCAGTTCCGGGACAGGGTATCAGCCCCAGCATTTT.

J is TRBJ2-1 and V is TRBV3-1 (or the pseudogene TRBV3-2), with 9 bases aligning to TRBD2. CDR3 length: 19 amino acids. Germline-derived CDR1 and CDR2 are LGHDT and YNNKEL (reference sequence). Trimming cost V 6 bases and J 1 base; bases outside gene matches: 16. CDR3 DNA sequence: TGTGCCAGCAGTAGCGCCCCACATAGCGGGAGTGGGTCCTACAATGAGCAGTTCTTC. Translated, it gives CASSSAPHSGSGSYNEQFF.

This CDR3 reads CASSWIGRTSGGGEQFF. CDR3 bases: TGTGCCAGCAGCTGGATCGGTAGGACTAGCGGGGGTGGTGAGCAGTTCTTC. The V and J genes are TRBV11-2 and TRBJ2-1, with TRBD2 identical over 13 bases. V trimming: 4 bases; J trimming: 9 bases; junction bases outside the gene matches: 12. CDR1 and CDR2 (germline): SGHAT, FQNNGV. This CDR3 is 17 amino acids long. Full variable domain (missing parts from reference TRBV11-2 and TRBJ2-1): EAGVAQSPRYKIIEKRQSVAFWCNPISGHATLYWYQQILGQGPKLLIQFQNNGVVDDSQLPKDRFSAERLKGVDSTLKIQPAKLEDSAVYLCASSWIGRTSGGGEQFFGPGTRLTVL.

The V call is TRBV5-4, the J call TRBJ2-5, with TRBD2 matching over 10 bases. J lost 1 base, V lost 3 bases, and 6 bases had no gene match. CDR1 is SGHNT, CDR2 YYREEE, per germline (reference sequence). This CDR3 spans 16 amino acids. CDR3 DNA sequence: TGTGCCAGCAGCTACGGACTAGCGGACCTCCAAGAGACCCAGTACTTC. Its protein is CASSYGLADLQETQYF. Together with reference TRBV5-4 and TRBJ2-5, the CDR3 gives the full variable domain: ETGVTQSPTHLIKTRGQQVTLRCSSQSGHNTVSWYQQALGQGPQFIFQYYREEENGRGNFPPRFSGLQFPNYSSELNVNALELDDSALYLCASSYGLADLQETQYFGPGTRLLVL.

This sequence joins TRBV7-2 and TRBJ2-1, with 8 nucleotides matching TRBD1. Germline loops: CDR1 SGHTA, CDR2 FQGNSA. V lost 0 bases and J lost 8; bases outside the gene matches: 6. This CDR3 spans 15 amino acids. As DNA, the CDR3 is TGTGCCAGCAGCTTAGCAGGACAGGGTTCGGATGAGCAGTTCTTC. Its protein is CASSLAGQGSDEQFF. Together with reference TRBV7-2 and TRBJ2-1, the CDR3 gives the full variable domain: GAGVSQSPSNKVTEKGKDVELRCDPISGHTALYWYRQSLGQGLEFLIYFQGNSAPDKSGLPSDRFSAERTGGSVSTLTIQRTQQEDSAVYLCASSLAGQGSDEQFFGPGTRLTVL.

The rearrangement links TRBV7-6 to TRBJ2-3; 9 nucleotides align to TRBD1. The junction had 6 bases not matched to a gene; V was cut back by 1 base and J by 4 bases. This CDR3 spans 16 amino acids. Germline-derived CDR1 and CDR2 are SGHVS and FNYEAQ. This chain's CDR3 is CASSLDRDRGADTQYF. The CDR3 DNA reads TGTGCCAGCAGCTTAGATCGAGACAGGGGGGCAGATACGCAGTATTTT.

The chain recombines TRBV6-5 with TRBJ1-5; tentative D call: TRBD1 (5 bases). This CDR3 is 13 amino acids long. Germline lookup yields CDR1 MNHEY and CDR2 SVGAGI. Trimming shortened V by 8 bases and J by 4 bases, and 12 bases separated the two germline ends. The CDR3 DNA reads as TGTGCCAGCGGGAGGACAAAAAATCAGCCCCAGCATTTT. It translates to CASGRTKNQPQHF.

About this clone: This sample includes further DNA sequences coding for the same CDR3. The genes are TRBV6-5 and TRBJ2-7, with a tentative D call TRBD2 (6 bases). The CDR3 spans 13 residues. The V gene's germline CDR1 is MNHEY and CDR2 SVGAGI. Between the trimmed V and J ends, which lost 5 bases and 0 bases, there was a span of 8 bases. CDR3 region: CASSPSDSYEQYV. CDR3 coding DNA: TGTGCCAGCAGTCCTAGCGACTCCTACGAGCAGTACGTC.

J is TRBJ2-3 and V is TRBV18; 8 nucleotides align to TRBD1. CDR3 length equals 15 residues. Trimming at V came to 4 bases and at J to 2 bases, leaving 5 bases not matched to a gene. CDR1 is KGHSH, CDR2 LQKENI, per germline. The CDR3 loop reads CASSQRTGNTDTQYF. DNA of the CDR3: TGTGCCAGCTCACAAAGGACAGGGAACACAGATACGCAGTATTTT.

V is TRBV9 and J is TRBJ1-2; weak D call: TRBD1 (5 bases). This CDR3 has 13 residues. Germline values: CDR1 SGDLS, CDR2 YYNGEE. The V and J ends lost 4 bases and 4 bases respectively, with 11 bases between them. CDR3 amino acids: CASSTGGSYGYTF. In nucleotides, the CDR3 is TGTGCCAGCAGCACGGGGGGGAGCTATGGCTACACCTTC.

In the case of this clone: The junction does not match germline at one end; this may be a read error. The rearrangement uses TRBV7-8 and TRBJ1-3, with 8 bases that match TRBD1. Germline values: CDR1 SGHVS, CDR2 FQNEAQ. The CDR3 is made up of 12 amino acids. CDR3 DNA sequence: TGTGCCAGCAGCCAGACAGGGGCATTCGCAGATTTT. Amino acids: CASSQTGAFADF.

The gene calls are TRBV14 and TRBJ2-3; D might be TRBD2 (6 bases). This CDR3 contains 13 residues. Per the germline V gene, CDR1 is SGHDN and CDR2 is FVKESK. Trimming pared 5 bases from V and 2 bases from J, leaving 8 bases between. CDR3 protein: CASSGDFTDTQYF. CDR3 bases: TGTGCCAGCAGCGGGGACTTCACAGATACGCAGTATTTT.

CDR3 sequence reads: CSATTGGNTGELFF. CDR3 in DNA: TGCAGCGCCACGACAGGGGGGAACACCGGGGAGCTGTTTTTT. The rearrangement uses TRBV29-1 and TRBJ2-2; the match to TRBD1 covers 9 bases. This CDR3 has 14 residues. CDR1 SQVTM and CDR2 ANQGSEA come from the germline V gene. V lost 7 bases to trimming and J lost 1 base; unmatched junction nucleotides: 4.

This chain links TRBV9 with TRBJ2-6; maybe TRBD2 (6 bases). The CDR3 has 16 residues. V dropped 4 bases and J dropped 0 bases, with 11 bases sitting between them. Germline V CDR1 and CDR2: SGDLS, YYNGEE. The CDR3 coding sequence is TGTGCCAGCAGCACCGGGCGGGGCTCTGGGGCCAACGTCCTGACTTTC. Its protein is CASSTGRGSGANVLTF. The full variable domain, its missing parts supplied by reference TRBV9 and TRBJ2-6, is DSGVTQTPKHLITATGQRVTLRCSPRSGDLSVYWYQQSLDQGLQFLIQYYNGEERAKGNILERFSAQQFPDLHSELNLSSLELGDSALYFCASSTGRGSGANVLTFGAGSRLTVL.

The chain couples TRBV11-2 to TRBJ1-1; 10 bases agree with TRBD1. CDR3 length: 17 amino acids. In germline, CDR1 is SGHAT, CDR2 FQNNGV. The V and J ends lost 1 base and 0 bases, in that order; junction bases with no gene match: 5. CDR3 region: CASSLALGQGMNTEAFF. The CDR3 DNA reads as TGTGCCAGCAGCTTAGCTCTGGGACAGGGGATGAACACTGAAGCTTTCTTT.

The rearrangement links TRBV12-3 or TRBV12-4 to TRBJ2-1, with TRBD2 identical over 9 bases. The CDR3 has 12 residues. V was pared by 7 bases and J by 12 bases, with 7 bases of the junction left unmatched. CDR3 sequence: CASIAGGEVQFF. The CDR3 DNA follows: TGTGCCAGCATCGCGGGGGGGGAGGTGCAGTTCTTC.

The CDR3 DNA reads as TGTGCCAGCACTTGGGGACAGAACCACGAGCAGTACGTC. This sequence encodes CASTWGQNHEQYV. The chain recombines TRBV6-5 with TRBJ2-7; TRBD1 matches at 7 bases. Trimming cost V 7 bases and J 5 bases; bases outside gene matches: 8. The length of the CDR3 is 13 residues. Looked up from germline, CDR1 is MNHEY and CDR2 is SVGAGI.

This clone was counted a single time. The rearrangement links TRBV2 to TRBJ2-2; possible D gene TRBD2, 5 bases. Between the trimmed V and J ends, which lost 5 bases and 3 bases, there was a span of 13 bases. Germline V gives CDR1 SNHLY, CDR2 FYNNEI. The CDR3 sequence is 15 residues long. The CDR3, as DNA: TGTGCCAGCAGTCAGGTGGGAGTCGACACCGGGGAGCTGTTTTTT. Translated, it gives CASSQVGVDTGELFF.

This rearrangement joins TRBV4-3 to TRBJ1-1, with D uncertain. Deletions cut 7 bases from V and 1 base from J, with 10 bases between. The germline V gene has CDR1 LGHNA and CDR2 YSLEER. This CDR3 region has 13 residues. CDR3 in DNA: TGCGCCAGCACACAGACGGAGAACACTGAAGCTTTCTTT. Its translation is CASTQTENTEAFF.

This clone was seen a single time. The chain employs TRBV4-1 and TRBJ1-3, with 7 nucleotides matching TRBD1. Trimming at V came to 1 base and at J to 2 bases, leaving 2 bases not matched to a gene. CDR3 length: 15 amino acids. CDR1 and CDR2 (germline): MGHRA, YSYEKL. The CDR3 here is CASSQGQGTGNTIYF. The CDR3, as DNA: TGCGCCAGCAGCCAAGGACAGGGAACTGGAAACACCATATATTTT.

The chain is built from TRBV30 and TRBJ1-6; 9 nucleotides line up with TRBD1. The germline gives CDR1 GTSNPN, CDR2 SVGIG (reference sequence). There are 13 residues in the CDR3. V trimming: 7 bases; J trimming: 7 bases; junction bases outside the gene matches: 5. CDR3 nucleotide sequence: TGTGCCTTGACAGGGGGAAACAATTCACCCCTCCACTTT. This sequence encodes CALTGGNNSPLHF.